This T cell receptor beta chain appears in the sequencing data of a study of shared clonotypes between healthy human individuals. Overall study results and limits: The study's rarefaction showed incomplete sorted-subset sequencing despite large depth.

Recent acute infections and vaccinations were absent in the healthy HIV-negative adult donors. Every one of the donors was a Caucasian adult that lived in Nashville, Tennessee. Deletions cut 1 base from V and 5 bases from J, with 11 bases between. The CDR3 has 14 residues. Germline CDR1 and CDR2: SGHTA and FQGNSA. Profiling relied on immunoSEQ multiplex PCR, and the TCRdb table lists in-frame clones only, not all of them. The sample yields 1.4 million or so clones, about 98.5% seen once. Concerning this clone: Its cognate antigen is unknown.

The chain joins TRBV7-2 to TRBJ2-5; D unclear. The specimen sequenced was naive CD4+ T cells sorted from blood. The subset is: CD45RA+ positively selected. This sequence was found in a man in his thirties or forties in good health. CDR3 sequence: CASSLDPLRETQYF. The CDR3 DNA reads as TGTGCCAGCAGCTTAGACCCCCTAAGGGAGACCCAGTACTTC.